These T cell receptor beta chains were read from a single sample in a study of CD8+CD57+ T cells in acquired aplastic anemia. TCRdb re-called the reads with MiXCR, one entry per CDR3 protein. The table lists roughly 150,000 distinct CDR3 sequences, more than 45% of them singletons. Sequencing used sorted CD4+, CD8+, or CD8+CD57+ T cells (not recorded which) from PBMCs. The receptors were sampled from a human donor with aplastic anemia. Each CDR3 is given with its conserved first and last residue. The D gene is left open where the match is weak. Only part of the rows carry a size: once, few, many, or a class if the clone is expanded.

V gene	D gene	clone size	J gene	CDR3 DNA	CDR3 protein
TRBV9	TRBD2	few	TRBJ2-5	TGTGCCAGCAGCGGAAGCGGGACCCTCCGGCAAGAGACCCAGTACTTC	CASSGSGTLRQETQYF
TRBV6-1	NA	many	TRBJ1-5	TGTGCCAGCAGTGGTGGTGGGGGATGGAATCAGCCCCAGCATTTT	CASSGGGGWNQPQHF
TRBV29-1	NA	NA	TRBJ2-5	TGCAGCGTTGAATCGAGGGCAGAGACCCAGTACTTC	CSVESRAETQYF
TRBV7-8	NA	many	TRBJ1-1	TGTGCCAGCAGCTTAGTCTCCCAGGGCCTCACTGAAGCTTTCTTT	CASSLVSQGLTEAFF
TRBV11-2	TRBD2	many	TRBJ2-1	TGTGCCAGCAGCTTAGGGGTTGACCGGCCGGGGGGGCAGTTCTTC	CASSLGVDRPGGQFF
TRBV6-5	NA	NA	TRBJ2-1	TGTGCCAGCAGTTACTGGGGTTACAATGAGCAGTTCTTC	CASSYWGYNEQFF
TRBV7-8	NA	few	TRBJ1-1	TGTGCCAGCAGCCCTATACAGGGTGCCAACACTGAAGCTTTCTTT	CASSPIQGANTEAFF
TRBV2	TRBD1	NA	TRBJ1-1	TGTGCCAGCAGTTTCCGCAGGGGGATGGAGACTGAAGCTTTCTTT	CASSFRRGMETEAFF
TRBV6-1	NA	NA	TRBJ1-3	TGTGCCAGCAGAGACAGGACAGTGGACTCTGGAAACACCGTATATTTT	CASRDRTVDSGNTVYF
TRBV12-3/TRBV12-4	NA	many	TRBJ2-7	TGTGCCAGTACTGGGCAAGTTGGAGGCGAGCAGTACTTC	CASTGQVGGEQYF
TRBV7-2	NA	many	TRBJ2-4	TGTGCCAGCAGCTTAGACTCCGGAAACATTCAGTACTTC	CASSLDSGNIQYF
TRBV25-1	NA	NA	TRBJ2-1	TGTGCTAGAACGGGGGACAATGAGCAGTTCTTC	CARTGDNEQFF
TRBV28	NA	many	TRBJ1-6	TGTGCCAGCAGGGACAACTATAATTCACCCCTCCACTTT	CASRDNYNSPLHF
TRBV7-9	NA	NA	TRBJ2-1	TGTGCCAGCAGCCCTCCTGTGATGAATGAGCAGTTCTTC	CASSPPVMNEQFF